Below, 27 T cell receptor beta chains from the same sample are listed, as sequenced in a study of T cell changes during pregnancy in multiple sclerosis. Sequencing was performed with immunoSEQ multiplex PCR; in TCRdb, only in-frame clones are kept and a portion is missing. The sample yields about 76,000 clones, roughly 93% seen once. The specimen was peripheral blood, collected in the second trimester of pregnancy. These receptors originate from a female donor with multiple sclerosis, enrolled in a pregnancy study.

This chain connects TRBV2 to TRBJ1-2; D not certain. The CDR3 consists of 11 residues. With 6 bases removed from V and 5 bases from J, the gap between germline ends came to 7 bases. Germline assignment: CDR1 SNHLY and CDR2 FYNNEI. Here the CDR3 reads CASSSTYGYTF. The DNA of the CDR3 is TGTGCCAGCAGCTCCACTTATGGCTACACCTTC.

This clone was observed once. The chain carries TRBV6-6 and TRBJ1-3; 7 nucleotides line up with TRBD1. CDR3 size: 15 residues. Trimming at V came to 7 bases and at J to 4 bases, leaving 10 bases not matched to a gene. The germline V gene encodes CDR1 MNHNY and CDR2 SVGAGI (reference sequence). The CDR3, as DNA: TGTGCCAGCACCATCCAGACAGGGTCGGGAAACACCATATATTTT. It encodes CASTIQTGSGNTIYF.

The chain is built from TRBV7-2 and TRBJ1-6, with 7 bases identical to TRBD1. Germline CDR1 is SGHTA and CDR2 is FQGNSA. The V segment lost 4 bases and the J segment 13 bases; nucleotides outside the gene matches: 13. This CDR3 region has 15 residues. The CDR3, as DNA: TGTGCCAGCAGCTCCCCCGGACAGGCCGGAGGGCCCCTCCACTTT. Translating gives CASSSPGQAGGPLHF.

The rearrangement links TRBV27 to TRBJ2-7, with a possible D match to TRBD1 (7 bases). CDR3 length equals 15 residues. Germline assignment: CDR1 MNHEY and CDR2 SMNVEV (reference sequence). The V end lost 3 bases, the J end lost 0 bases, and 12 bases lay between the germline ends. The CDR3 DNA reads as TGTGCCAGCAGTTTCGCAGGGGGGACCTCCTACGAGCAGTACTTC. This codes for CASSFAGGTSYEQYF.

CDR3 sequence (DNA): TGTGCCAGCAGCTTAGATCGGGGCAGGGGGAGTCCCTACGAGCAGTACTTC. Its translation: CASSLDRGRGSPYEQYF. The chain is built from TRBV11-2 and TRBJ2-7; 7 bases are shared with TRBD1. The trim removed 0 bases at V and 2 bases at J, leaving 10 bases unmatched. CDR1 is SGHAT, CDR2 FQNNGV, per germline. The length of the CDR3 is 17 residues.

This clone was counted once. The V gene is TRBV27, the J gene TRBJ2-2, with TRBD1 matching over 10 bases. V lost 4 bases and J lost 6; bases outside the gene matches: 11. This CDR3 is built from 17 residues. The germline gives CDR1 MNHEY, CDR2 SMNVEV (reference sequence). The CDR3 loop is CASSSFLRTGGSGELFF. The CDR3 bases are TGTGCCAGCAGTTCGTTTTTAAGGACAGGGGGGTCCGGGGAGCTGTTTTTT.

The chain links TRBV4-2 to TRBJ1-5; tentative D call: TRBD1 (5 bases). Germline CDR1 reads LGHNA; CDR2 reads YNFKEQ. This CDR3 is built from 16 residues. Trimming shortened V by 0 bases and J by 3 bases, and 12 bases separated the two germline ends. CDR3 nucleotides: TGTGCCAGCAGCCAAGACTCCACAGGAAACAATCAGCCCCAGCATTTT. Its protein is CASSQDSTGNNQPQHF.

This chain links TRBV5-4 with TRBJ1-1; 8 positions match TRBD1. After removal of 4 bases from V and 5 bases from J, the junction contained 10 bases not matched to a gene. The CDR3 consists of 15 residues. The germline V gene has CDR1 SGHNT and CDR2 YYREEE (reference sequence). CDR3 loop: CASSRSDRVGTEAFF. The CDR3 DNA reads TGTGCCAGCAGCCGGTCGGACAGGGTCGGGACTGAAGCTTTCTTT.

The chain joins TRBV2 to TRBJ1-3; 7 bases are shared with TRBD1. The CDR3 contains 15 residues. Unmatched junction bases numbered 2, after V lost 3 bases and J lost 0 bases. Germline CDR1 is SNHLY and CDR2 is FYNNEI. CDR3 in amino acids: CASSEGQISGNTIYF. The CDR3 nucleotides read TGTGCCAGCAGTGAGGGACAGATCTCTGGAAACACCATATATTTT.

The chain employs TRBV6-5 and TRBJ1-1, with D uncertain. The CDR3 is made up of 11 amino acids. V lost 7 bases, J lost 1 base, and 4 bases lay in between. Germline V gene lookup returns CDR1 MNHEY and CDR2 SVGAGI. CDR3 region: CASTSNTEAFF. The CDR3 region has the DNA TGTGCCAGCACTTCGAACACTGAAGCTTTCTTT.

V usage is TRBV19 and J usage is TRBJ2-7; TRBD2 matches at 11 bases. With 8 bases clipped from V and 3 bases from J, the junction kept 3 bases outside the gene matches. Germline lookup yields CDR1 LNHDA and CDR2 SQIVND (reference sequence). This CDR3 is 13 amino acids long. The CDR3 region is CASRLAGNYEQYF. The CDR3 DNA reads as TGTGCCAGTCGACTAGCGGGGAACTACGAGCAGTACTTC. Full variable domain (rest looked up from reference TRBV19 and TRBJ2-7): DGGITQSPKYLFRKEGQNVTLSCEQNLNHDAMYWYRQDPGQGLRLIYYSQIVNDFQKGDIAEGYSVSREKKESFPLTVTSAQKNPTAFYLCASRLAGNYEQYFGPGTRLTVT.

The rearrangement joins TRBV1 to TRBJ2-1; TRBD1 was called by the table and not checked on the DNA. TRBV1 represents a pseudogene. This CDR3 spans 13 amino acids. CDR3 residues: CTSSQPRYREQFF. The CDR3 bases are TGCACCAGCAGCCAACCGAGATACAGGGAGCAGTTCTTC.

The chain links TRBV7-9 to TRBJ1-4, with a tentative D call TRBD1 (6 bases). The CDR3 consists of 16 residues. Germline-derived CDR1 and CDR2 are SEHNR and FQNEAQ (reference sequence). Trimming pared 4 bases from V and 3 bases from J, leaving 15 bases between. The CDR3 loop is CASSSARTAANEKLFF. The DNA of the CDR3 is TGTGCCAGCAGCTCAGCCCGGACAGCGGCTAATGAAAAACTGTTTTTT.

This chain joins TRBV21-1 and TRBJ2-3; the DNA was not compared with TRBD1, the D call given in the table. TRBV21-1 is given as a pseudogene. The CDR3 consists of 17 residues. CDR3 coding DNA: TGTGCCAGCAGCAAAGGAAGGCAGGGTAAGCACACAGATACGCAGTATTTT. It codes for CASSKGRQGKHTDTQYF.

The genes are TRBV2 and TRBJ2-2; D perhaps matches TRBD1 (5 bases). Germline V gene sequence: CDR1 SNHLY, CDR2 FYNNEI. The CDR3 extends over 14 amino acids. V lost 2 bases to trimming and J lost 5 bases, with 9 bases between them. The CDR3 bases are TGTGCCAGCAGTGAAAACAGGCTTACCGGGGAGCTGTTTTTT. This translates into CASSENRLTGELFF.

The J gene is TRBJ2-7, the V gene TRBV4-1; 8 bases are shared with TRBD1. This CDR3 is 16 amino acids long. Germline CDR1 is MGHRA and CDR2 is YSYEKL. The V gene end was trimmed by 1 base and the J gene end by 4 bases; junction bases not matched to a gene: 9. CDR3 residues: CASSQGGGTGGYEQYF. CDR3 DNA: TGCGCCAGCAGCCAAGGAGGGGGTACAGGGGGTTACGAGCAGTACTTC.

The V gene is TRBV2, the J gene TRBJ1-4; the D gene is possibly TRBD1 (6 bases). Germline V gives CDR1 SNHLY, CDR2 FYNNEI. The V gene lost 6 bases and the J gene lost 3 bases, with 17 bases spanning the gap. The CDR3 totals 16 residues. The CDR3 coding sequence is TGTGCCAGCAGGACAGGCGAGTTTCTCCCTAATGAAAAACTGTTTTTT. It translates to CASRTGEFLPNEKLFF.

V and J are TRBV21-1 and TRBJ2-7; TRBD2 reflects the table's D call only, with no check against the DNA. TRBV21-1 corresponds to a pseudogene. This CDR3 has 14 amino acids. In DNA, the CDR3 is TGTGCCAGCAGCAAAGCCGAGAGAGGCTACGAGCAGTACTTC. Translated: CASSKAERGYEQYF.

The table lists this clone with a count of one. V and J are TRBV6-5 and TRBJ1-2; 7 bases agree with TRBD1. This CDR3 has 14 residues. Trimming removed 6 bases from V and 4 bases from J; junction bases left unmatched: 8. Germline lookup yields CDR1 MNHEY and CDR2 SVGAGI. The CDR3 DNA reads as TGTGCCAGCAGGACCCGGGACAGTTCCTATGGCTACACCTTC. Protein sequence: CASRTRDSSYGYTF.

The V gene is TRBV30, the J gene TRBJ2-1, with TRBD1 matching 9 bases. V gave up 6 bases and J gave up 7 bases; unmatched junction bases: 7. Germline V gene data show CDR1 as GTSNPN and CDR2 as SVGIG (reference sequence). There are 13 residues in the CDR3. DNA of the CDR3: TGTGCCTGTACACAGGGGGCGCGGAATGAGCAGTTCTTC. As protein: CACTQGARNEQFF.

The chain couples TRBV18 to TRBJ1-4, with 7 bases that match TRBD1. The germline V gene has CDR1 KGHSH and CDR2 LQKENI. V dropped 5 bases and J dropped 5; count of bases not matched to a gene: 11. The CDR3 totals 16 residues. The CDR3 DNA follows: TGTGCCAGCTCATCCCTGACGACAGGGCGGAATGAAAAACTGTTTTTT. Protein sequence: CASSSLTTGRNEKLFF.

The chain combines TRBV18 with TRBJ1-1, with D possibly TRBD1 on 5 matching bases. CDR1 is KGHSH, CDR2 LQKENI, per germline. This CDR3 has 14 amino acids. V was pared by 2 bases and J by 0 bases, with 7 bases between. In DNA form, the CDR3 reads TGTGCCAGCTCACCAAGGGGCATGAACACTGAAGCTTTCTTT. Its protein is CASSPRGMNTEAFF. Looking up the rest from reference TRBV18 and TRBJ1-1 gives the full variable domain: NAGVMQNPRHLVRRRGQEARLRCSPMKGHSHVYWYRQLPEEGLKFMVYLQKENIIDESGMPKERFSAEFPKEGPSILRIQQVVRGDSAAYFCASSPRGMNTEAFFGQGTRLTVV.

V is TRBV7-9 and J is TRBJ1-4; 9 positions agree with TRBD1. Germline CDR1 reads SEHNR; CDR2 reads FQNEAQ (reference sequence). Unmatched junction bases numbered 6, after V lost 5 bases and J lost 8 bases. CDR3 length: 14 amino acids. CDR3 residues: CASSVQGAQEKLFF. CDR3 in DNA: TGTGCCAGCAGCGTACAGGGGGCGCAAGAAAAACTGTTTTTT.

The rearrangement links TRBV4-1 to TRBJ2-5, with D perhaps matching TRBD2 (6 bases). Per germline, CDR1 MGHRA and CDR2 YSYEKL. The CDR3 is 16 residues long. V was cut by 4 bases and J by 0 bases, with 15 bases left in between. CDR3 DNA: TGCGCCAGCAGCCCCATACGGTGGGGGGACCAAGAGACCCAGTACTTC. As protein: CASSPIRWGDQETQYF.

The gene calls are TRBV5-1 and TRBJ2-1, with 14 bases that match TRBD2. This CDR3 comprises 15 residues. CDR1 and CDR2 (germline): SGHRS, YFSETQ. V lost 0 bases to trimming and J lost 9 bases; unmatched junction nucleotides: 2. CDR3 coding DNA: TGCGCCAGCAGCTTGGCCGGGACTAGCGGGGGTGAGCAGTTCTTC. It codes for CASSLAGTSGGEQFF.

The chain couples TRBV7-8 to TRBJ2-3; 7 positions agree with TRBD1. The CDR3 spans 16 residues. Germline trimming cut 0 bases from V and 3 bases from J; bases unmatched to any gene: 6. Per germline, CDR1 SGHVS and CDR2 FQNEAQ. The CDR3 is CASSLATGYETDTQYF. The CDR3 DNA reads TGTGCCAGCAGCTTAGCGACAGGGTATGAGACAGATACGCAGTATTTT.

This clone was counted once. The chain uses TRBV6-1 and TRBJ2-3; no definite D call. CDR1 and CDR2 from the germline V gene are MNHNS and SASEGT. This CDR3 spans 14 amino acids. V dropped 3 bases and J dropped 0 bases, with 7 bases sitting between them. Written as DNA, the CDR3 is TGTGCCAGCAGTGAGGGCTATAGCACAGATACGCAGTATTTT. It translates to CASSEGYSTDTQYF.